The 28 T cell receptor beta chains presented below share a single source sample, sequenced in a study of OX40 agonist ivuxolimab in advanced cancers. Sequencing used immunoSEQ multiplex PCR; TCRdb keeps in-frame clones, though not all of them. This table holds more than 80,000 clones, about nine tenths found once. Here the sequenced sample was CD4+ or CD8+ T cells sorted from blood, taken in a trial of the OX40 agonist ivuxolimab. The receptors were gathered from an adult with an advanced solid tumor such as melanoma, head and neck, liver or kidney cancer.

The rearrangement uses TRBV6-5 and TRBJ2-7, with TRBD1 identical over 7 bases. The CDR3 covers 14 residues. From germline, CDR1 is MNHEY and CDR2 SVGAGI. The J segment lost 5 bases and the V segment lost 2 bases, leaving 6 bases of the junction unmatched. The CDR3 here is CASSYGRGSHEQYF. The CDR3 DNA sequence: TGTGCCAGCAGTTACGGCAGGGGGAGCCACGAGCAGTACTTC.

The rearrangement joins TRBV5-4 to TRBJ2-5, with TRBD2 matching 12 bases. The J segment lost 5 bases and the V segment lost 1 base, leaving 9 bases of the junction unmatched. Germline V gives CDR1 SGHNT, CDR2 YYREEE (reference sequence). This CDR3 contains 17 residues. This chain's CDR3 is CASSLLLTSGSAETQYF. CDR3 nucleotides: TGTGCCAGCAGCTTGTTATTGACTAGCGGGAGTGCGGAGACCCAGTACTTC.

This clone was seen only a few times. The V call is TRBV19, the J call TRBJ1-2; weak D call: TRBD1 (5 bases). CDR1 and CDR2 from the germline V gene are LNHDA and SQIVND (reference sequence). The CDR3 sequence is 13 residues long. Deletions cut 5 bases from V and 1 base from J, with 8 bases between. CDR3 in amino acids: CASSPQVNYGYTF. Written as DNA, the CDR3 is TGTGCCAGTAGTCCACAGGTTAACTATGGCTACACCTTC.

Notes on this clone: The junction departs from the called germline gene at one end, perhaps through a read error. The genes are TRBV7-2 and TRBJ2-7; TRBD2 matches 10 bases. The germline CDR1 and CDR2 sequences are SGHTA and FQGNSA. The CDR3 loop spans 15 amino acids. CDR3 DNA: TGTGCCAGCAGCCTAGCTAGCGGGAGCTCCTACGAGCAGTACTTC. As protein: CASSLASGSSYEQYF.

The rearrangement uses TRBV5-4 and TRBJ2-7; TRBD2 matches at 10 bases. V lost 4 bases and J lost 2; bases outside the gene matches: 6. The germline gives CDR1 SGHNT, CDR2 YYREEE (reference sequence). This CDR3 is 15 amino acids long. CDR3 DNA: TGTGCCAGCAGCGCACGGACTAGCGGTACCTACGAGCAGTACTTC. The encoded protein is CASSARTSGTYEQYF.

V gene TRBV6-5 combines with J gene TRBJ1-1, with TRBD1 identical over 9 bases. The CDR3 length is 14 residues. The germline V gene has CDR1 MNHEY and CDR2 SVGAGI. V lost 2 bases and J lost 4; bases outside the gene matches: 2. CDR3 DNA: TGTGCCAGCAGTTACGAGACAGGGGGCACTGAAGCTTTCTTT. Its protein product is CASSYETGGTEAFF.

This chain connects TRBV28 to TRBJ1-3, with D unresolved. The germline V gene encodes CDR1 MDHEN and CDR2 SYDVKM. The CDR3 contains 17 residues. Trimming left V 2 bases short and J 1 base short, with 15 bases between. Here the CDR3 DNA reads TGTGCCAGCAGTTTAGTGACGGGCTTGGGGTCTGGAAACACCATATATTTT. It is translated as CASSLVTGLGSGNTIYF.

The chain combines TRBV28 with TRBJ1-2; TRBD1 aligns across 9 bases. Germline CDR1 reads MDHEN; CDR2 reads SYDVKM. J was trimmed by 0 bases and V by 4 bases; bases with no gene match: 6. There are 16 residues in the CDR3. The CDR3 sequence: CASSWGTGSANYGYTF. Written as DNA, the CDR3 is TGTGCCAGCAGTTGGGGGACAGGGTCAGCTAACTATGGCTACACCTTC.

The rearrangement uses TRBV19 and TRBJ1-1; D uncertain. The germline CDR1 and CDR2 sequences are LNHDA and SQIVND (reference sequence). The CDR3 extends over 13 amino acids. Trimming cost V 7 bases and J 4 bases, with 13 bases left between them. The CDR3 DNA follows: TGTGCCAGTAAAAGTGCGGGAGGCACTGAAGCTTTCTTT. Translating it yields CASKSAGGTEAFF.

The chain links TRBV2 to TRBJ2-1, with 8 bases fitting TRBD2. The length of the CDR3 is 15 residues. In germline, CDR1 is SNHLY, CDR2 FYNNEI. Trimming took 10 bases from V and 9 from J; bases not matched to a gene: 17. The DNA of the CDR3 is TGTGCCACCGTGGGACTAGTCTTTGATTTGGGTGAGCAGTTCTTC. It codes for CATVGLVFDLGEQFF.

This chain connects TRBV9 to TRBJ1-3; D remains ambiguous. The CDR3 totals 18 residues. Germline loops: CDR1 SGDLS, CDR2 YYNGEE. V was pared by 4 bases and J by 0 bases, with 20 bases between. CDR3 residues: CASSPRLIGQSSGNTIYF. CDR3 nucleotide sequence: TGTGCCAGCAGCCCCCGTCTCATAGGGCAGAGCTCTGGAAACACCATATATTTT.

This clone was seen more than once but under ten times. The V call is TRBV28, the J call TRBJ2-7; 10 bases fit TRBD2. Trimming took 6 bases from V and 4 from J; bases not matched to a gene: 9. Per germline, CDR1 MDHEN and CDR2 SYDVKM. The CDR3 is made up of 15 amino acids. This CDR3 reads CASRKREGSRYEQYF. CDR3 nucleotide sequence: TGTGCCAGCAGGAAGCGGGAGGGCAGTCGGTACGAGCAGTACTTC. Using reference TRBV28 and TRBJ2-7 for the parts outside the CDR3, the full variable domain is DVKVTQSSRYLVKRTGEKVFLECVQDMDHENMFWYRQDPGLGLRLIYFSYDVKMKEKGDIPEGYSVSREKKERFSLILESASTNQTSMYLCASRKREGSRYEQYFGPGTRLTVT.

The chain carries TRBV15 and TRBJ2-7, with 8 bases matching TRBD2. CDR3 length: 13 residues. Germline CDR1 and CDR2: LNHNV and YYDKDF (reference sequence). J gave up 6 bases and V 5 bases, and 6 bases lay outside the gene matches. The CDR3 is CATSVQRESEQYF. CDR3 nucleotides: TGTGCCACCAGCGTCCAGCGGGAGTCCGAGCAGTACTTC.

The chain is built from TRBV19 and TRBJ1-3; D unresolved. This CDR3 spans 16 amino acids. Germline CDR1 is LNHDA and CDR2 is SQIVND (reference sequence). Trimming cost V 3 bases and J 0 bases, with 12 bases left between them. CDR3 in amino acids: CASSIQIGYSGNTIYF. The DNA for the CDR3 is TGTGCCAGTAGTATTCAAATCGGATACTCTGGAAACACCATATATTTT.

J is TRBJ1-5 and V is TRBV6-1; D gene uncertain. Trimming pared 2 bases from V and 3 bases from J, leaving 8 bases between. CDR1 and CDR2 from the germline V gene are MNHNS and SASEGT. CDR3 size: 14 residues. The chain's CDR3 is CASSESNFNQPQHF. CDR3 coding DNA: TGTGCCAGCAGTGAAAGTAATTTCAATCAGCCCCAGCATTTT.

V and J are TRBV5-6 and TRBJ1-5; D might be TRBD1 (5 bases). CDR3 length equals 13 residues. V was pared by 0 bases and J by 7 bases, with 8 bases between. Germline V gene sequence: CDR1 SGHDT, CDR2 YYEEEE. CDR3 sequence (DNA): TGTGCCAGCAGCTTGGGGGACTACCAGCCCCAGCATTTT. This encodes CASSLGDYQPQHF.

CDR3 sequence reads: CASSIQGQGVTAKNIQYF. The CDR3 bases are TGTGCCAGTAGTATCCAAGGCCAGGGGGTTACGGCCAAAAACATTCAGTACTTC. V and J are TRBV19 and TRBJ2-4; 7 positions agree with TRBD1. The V gene's germline CDR1 is LNHDA and CDR2 SQIVND (reference sequence). The V and J ends lost 3 bases and 1 base, in that order; junction bases with no gene match: 12. The CDR3 is 18 residues long.

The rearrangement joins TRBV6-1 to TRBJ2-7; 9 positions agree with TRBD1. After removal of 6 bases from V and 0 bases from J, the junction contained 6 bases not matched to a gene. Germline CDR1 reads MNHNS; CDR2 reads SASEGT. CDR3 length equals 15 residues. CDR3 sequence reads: CASRPGTGTSYEQYF. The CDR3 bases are TGTGCCAGCAGGCCCGGGACAGGGACCTCCTACGAGCAGTACTTC.

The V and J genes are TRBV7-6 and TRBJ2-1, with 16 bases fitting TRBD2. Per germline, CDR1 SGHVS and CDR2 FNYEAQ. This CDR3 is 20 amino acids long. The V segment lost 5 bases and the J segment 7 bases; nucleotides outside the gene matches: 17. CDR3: CASSAVVTGTSGRARNEQFF. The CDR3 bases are TGTGCCAGCAGCGCCGTGGTAACCGGGACTAGCGGGAGGGCGAGAAATGAGCAGTTCTTC.

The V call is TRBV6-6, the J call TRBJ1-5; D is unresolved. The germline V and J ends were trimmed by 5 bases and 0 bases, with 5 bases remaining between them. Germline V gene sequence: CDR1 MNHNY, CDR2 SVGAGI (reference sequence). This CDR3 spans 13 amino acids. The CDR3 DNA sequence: TGTGCCAGCAGTCCCAGTAGCAATCAGCCCCAGCATTTT. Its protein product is CASSPSSNQPQHF.

This chain's CDR3 is CASSIVQGGFPGNEQFF. The CDR3 coding sequence is TGTGCCAGTAGTATAGTGCAGGGCGGGTTTCCTGGCAATGAGCAGTTCTTC. This rearrangement joins TRBV19 to TRBJ2-1, with D perhaps given as TRBD1 or TRBD2 (5 bases each). Trimming removed 1 base at V and 6 bases at J, with 19 bases between. This CDR3 is 17 amino acids long. Germline CDR1 LNHDA, CDR2 SQIVND (reference sequence). Full variable domain (outside the CDR3, taken from reference TRBV19 and TRBJ2-1): DGGITQSPKYLFRKEGQNVTLSCEQNLNHDAMYWYRQDPGQGLRLIYYSQIVNDFQKGDIAEGYSVSREKKESFPLTVTSAQKNPTAFYLCASSIVQGGFPGNEQFFGPGTRLTVL.

The CDR3 is CASSPHPGLSTDTQYF. CDR3 sequence (DNA): TGTGCCAGCAGTCCTCATCCGGGACTCAGCACAGATACGCAGTATTTT. The J gene is TRBJ2-3, the V gene TRBV28; possible D gene TRBD2, 6 bases. The CDR3 is made up of 16 amino acids. Germline V gives CDR1 MDHEN, CDR2 SYDVKM. Between the trimmed V and J ends, which lost 5 bases and 0 bases, there was a span of 15 bases.

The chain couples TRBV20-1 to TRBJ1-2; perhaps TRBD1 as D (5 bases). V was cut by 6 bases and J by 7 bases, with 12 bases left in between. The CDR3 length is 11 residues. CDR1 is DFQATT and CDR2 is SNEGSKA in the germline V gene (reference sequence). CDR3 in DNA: TGCAGTGCCCACACTGGGGGTGGCTACACCTTC. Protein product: CSAHTGGGYTF.

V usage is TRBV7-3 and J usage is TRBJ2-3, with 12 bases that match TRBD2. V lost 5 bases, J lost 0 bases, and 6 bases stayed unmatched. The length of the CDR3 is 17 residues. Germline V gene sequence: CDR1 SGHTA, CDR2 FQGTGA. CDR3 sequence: CASSPRTSGVSTDTQYF. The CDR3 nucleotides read TGTGCCAGCAGCCCCCGGACTAGCGGGGTTAGCACAGATACGCAGTATTTT.

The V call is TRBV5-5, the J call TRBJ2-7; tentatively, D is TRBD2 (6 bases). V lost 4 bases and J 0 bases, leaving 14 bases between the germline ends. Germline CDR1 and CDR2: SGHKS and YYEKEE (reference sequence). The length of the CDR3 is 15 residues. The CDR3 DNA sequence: TGTGCCAGCAGCACGCTCCTAGCGTCCTCCTACGAGCAGTACTTC. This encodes CASSTLLASSYEQYF.

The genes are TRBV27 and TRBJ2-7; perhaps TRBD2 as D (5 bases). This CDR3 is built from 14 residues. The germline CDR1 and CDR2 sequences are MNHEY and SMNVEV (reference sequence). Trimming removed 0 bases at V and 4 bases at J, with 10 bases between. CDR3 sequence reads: CASSLSRREYEQYF. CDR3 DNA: TGTGCCAGCAGTTTATCGCGAAGGGAGTACGAGCAGTACTTC.

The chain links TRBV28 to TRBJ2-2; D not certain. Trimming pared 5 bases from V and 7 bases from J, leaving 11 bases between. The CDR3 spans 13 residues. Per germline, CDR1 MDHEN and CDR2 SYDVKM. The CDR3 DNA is TGTGCCAGCAGTACCCCCGTGGTCGGGGAGCTGTTTTTT. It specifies CASSTPVVGELFF.

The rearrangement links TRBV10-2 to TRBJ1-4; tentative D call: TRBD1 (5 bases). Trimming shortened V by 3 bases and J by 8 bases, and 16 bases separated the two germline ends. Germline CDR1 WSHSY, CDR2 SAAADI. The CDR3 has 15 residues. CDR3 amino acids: CASSDERRGGEKLFF. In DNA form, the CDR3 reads TGCGCCAGCAGTGATGAACGGAGGGGAGGGGAAAAACTGTTTTTT.